A selection of T cell receptor beta chains follows, all from one sample in a study of cytomegalovirus exposure and HLA in healthy donors. The method was immunoSEQ multiplex PCR; TCRdb's version includes in-frame clones alone and lacks a portion of them. The data hold under 200,000 clones, with over 70% observed a single time. The sample comprised PBMCs. The receptors derive from a female donor in good health and CMV-seronegative. Both conserved end residues are trimmed from each CDR3. For some rows the clone size is stated as once, few or many, or as a class when expanded; others skip it.

>TRBJ2-5|-|TRBV9
ASSGGVFQETQY
>TRBJ2-1|-|TRBV7-3
ASSFDSYNEQF
>TRBJ2-1|-|TRBV18
ASSPPKRLATSNEQF
>TRBJ2-1|-|TRBV7-3
ASSPSADRAPEQF
>TRBJ2-4|-|TRBV13
ASSFDRTSGSVRNIQY
>TRBJ1-6|-|TRBV25-1
ASSEYTSYHSPLH
>TRBJ2-3|-|TRBV5-4
ASSLELRTDTQY
>TRBJ2-7|-|TRBV7-9
ASSSSRGLTYEQY
>TRBJ2-2|-|TRBV7-3
ASRDTRGGELF
>TRBJ2-7|-|TRBV19
ASSLLTGGGDEQY
>TRBJ1-2|-|TRBV2
ASSEAGAPGYGYT
>TRBJ2-3|-|TRBV30
AWRSPAVMTDTQY
>TRBJ2-7|-|TRBV4-3
ASSQDRGTITYEQC
>TRBJ2-3|-|TRBV19
ASGISSDSPTDTQY
>TRBJ2-7|-|TRBV19
ASSSRPGLAGGEQY
>TRBJ2-5|-|TRBV7-8
ASSLVGRTQETQY
>TRBJ2-1|-|TRBV28
ASSLLRGLNEQF
>TRBJ2-7|-|TRBV2
ASRLTGGNEQY
>TRBJ1-1|-|TRBV28
ASRTGIPEAF
>TRBJ2-1|once|TRBV6-4
ASSRGLKNEQF
>TRBJ2-7|-|TRBV7-2
ASSHVRTYEQY
>TRBJ2-3|once|TRBV7-3
ASSQPGVLGQY
>TRBJ2-1|-|TRBV11-1
ASSLVAGVNEQF
>TRBJ1-1|-|TRBV2
ASSEVTGVKAF
>TRBJ1-1|few|TRBV18
ASSRTGVAMNTEAF
>TRBJ1-1|-|TRBV5-6
ASSLERGSWENTEAF
>TRBJ2-6|-|TRBV4-3
ASSQDRYSGANVLT
>TRBJ2-3|-|TRBV2
ASSVMASGVSDTQY
>TRBJ2-3|-|TRBV9
ASSPPLPDTQY
>TRBJ1-6|-|TRBV6-1
ASSSQALVYSPLH
>TRBJ2-3|-|TRBV28
ASSLGGAGAVTDTQY
>TRBJ2-3|-|TRBV19
ASSIDDSASTDTQY
>TRBJ2-1|-|TRBV7-9
ASSPFAGVSYNEQF
>TRBJ1-1|few|TRBV6-6
ASSHDRGRPEAF
>TRBJ1-1|-|TRBV28
ASSSLQKTGNTEAF
>TRBJ2-6|-|TRBV28
ASSQGVGGANVLT
>TRBJ1-4|-|TRBV5-1
ASSIQENEKLF
>TRBJ1-6|-|TRBV27
ASSPTGDLRSPLH
>TRBJ2-3|-|TRBV27
ASRPRGQDTQY